Listed below are T cell receptor beta chains from one sample, sequenced in a study of early T cells in non-severe SARS-CoV-2 infection. TCRdb re-called the 5' RACE reads through MiXCR, storing one row per CDR3 protein. This repertoire shows tens of thousands of distinct CDR3 sequences, roughly 7.9% found once; its top ten account for around 12%. Specimen: whole blood, collected at baseline. Receptors were obtained from an adult who was a healthcare worker with PCR-confirmed SARS-CoV-2 infection or an uninfected control (not recorded which). The conserved cysteine and the conserved F or W are not part of the CDR3 here.

v_gene	CDR3aa
TRBV6-6	ASSYTGENSPLH
TRBV20-1	SARGHLNEKLF
TRBV15	ATSREPELTGWNQPQH
TRBV5-1	ASSLGGQYTEAF
TRBV28	ASSRGPENIQY
TRBV29-1	SGGLALQQF
TRBV7-9	ASSPGQVGPPYNSPLH
TRBV28	ASIPGAGGKEQY
TRBV12-3/TRBV12-4	ASSLDYEQY
TRBV2	ASSGEAQPQH
TRBV30	AWTSKGATGAF
TRBV20-1	SARDTVNYGYT
TRBV2	ASSEKGARTGELF
TRBV12-3/TRBV12-4	ASSNRDSEFINQPQH
TRBV19	ASSLASSGANVLT
TRBV7-9	ASSLGGRTYEQY
TRBV6-6	ASSWTGSRTDTQY
TRBV7-6	ASSLEYGRNEQF
TRBV7-2	ASSPPPGELF
TRBV12-3/TRBV12-4	VSSPDSTGELF
TRBV6-1	ASRQGRGDYNEQF
TRBV6-2/TRBV6-3	ASSYQMDGPTQY
TRBV7-3	ASSFRRGAGANVLT
TRBV6-5	ASSQGGEQF
TRBV3-1	ASSPTGVDEQY
TRBV20-1	SARAYRGRGGNQPQH
TRBV5-6	ASSLWGRPTNNEQF
TRBV5-1	ASSPGQGAGNEQF
TRBV20-1	SAGNRGQDQPQH
TRBV4-3	ASSQSFDSQHHGYT